This paragraph covers one T cell receptor (beta chain) sequence. Some clones are missing from TCRdb's copy, which holds only in-frame ones; the method was immunoSEQ multiplex PCR. The table records 700,000 or so clones, approximately 83% of them present only once. The CDR3 length is 14 residues. Germline CDR1 and CDR2: MGHDK and SYGVNS. The V and J ends lost 3 bases and 7 bases respectively, with 10 bases between them. These data are taken from a study of shared T cell receptors in the human thymus. These same records also appear under a second study, on human thymus T cells. From that report: Thymus pieces cut out during corrective heart surgery were the tissue that was used. Thymic repertoires overlap heavily among unrelated individuals, related research has reported.

The receptor was isolated from a girl under two years old with a congenital heart defect. The sequencing input was thymocytes. The genes are TRBV25-1 and TRBJ1-6, with D possibly TRBD1 on 5 matching bases. The CDR3 here is CASSDGGANSPLHF. CDR3 sequence (DNA): TGTGCCAGCAGTGATGGAGGGGCGAATTCACCCCTCCACTTT.